The 30 T cell receptor beta chains presented below share a single source sample, sequenced in a study of OX40 agonist ivuxolimab in advanced cancers. The table came from immunoSEQ multiplex PCR; TCRdb's copy has only in-frame clones and leaves some out. The repertoire has tens of thousands of clones, 85% to 90% of them found once; the top ten carry roughly 0.54%. Material: CD4+ or CD8+ T cells sorted from blood, obtained in a trial of the OX40 agonist ivuxolimab. The receptors shown here come from an adult with an advanced solid tumor such as melanoma, head and neck, liver or kidney cancer.

The chain links TRBV23-1 to TRBJ1-4; 7 bases fit TRBD1. TRBV23-1 carries the ORF label, with uncertain function. The CDR3 totals 20 residues. The V gene end was trimmed by 2 bases and the J gene end by 0 bases; junction bases not matched to a gene: 15. The CDR3 DNA follows: TGCGCCAGCAGTCAACTAAAACAGGGGATGTTTCCTACAACTAATGAAAAACTGTTTTTT. It codes for CASSQLKQGMFPTTNEKLFF.

CDR3 sequence: CSVEGGPQETQYF. In DNA, the CDR3 is TGCAGCGTTGAGGGGGGTCCCCAAGAGACCCAGTACTTC. V gene TRBV29-1 combines with J gene TRBJ2-5, with D possibly matching TRBD2 (6 bases). The germline gives CDR1 SQVTM, CDR2 ANQGSEA. V was clipped by 3 bases and J by 1 base, with 9 bases between them. There are 13 residues in the CDR3.

The J gene is TRBJ1-5, the V gene TRBV19, with unresolved D. CDR1 and CDR2 from the germline V gene are LNHDA and SQIVND (reference sequence). Trimming removed 1 base from V and 5 bases from J, with 3 bases in between. CDR3 length equals 12 residues. CDR3 sequence (DNA): TGTGCCAGTAGTATAGGATATCAGCCCCAGCATTTT. Encoded protein: CASSIGYQPQHF.

About this clone: Other DNA sequences in this specimen translate into the identical CDR3. The chain is built from TRBV18 and TRBJ1-2; D unresolved. Germline V lookup: CDR1 KGHSH, CDR2 LQKENI. V was trimmed by 4 bases and J by 1 base, leaving 4 bases between them. CDR3 length: 12 amino acids. CDR3 nucleotides: TGTGCCAGCTCACAGGATAACTATGGCTACACCTTC. This sequence encodes CASSQDNYGYTF.

This chain joins TRBV7-2 and TRBJ2-3; D remains unclear. There are 16 residues in the CDR3. Germline V CDR1 and CDR2: SGHTA, FQGNSA. Trimming pared 5 bases from V and 0 bases from J, leaving 15 bases between. CDR3 loop: CASSTTRGGSTDTQYF. The DNA of the CDR3 is TGTGCCAGCAGCACGACTCGTGGTGGGAGCACAGATACGCAGTATTTT.

The J gene is TRBJ2-7, the V gene TRBV5-1; D perhaps matches TRBD1 (5 bases). Trimming took off 2 bases at V and 3 bases at J, with 12 bases between the two ends. The CDR3 sequence is 14 residues long. CDR1 is SGHRS, CDR2 YFSETQ, per germline. CDR3 protein: CASSFVDKDYEQYF. The DNA of the CDR3 is TGCGCCAGCAGCTTCGTGGACAAAGACTACGAGCAGTACTTC.

The V and J genes are TRBV5-8 and TRBJ1-2; D remains unclear. The CDR3 totals 12 residues. Trimming shortened V by 5 bases and J by 1 base, and 6 bases separated the two germline ends. Per the germline V gene, CDR1 is SGHTS and CDR2 is YDEGEE. CDR3 protein: CASSKSNYGYTF. The CDR3 coding sequence is TGTGCCAGCAGTAAGAGTAACTATGGCTACACCTTC.

V gene TRBV7-9 combines with J gene TRBJ1-4; D gene ambiguous. The V gene's germline CDR1 is SEHNR and CDR2 FQNEAQ (reference sequence). The germline V and J ends were trimmed by 3 bases and 0 bases, with 5 bases remaining between them. The CDR3 sequence is 14 residues long. The CDR3 DNA is TGTGCCAGCAGCTTCTACGCAACTAATGAAAAACTGTTTTTT. Residues: CASSFYATNEKLFF.

This chain joins TRBV29-1 and TRBJ1-4, with 7 positions matching TRBD1. This CDR3 contains 13 residues. V was pared by 7 bases and J by 3 bases, with 5 bases of the junction left unmatched. CDR1 SQVTM and CDR2 ANQGSEA come from the germline V gene. CDR3 sequence reads: CSAEGTANEKLFF. DNA for the CDR3: TGCAGCGCCGAGGGGACAGCTAATGAAAAACTGTTTTTT.

The chain links TRBV19 to TRBJ1-5; maybe TRBD1 (5 bases). Germline CDR1 LNHDA, CDR2 SQIVND (reference sequence). The CDR3 has 16 amino acids. The V end was cut by 7 bases, the J end by 3 bases, with 19 bases between. In DNA form, the CDR3 reads TGTGCCAGTAACCCCTTAACAGGCCCCCTCAATCAGCCCCAGCATTTT. This gives the protein CASNPLTGPLNQPQHF.

The chain is built from TRBV11-2 and TRBJ2-7; 12 positions match TRBD2. The germline V gene has CDR1 SGHAT and CDR2 FQNNGV. The CDR3 length is 16 residues. V lost 6 bases and J lost 5; bases outside the gene matches: 11. CDR3 sequence reads: CASRPYSRTSGDEQYF. CDR3 nucleotides: TGTGCCAGCAGACCTTACTCCCGGACTAGCGGGGACGAGCAGTACTTC.

The CDR3 nucleotides read TGTGCCAGCAGCCAAGGGGGATACGAGCAGTACTTC. This sequence encodes CASSQGGYEQYF. V usage is TRBV14 and J usage is TRBJ2-7; D not resolved. Germline CDR1 and CDR2: SGHDN and FVKESK. With 1 base removed from V and 4 bases from J, the gap between germline ends came to 5 bases. The CDR3 is made up of 12 amino acids.

As regards this clone: The junction shows a germline mismatch at one end, possibly a read error. The chain combines TRBV29-1 with TRBJ1-5; 8 bases align to TRBD1. Germline V CDR1 and CDR2: SQVTM, ANQGSEA. The CDR3 is made up of 12 amino acids. The CDR3 DNA reads as TGCAGCGTTCGGACAGGGAATCAGTCCCAGCATTTT. It translates to CSVRTGNQSQHF.

The chain employs TRBV2 and TRBJ1-2; D unclear. V was pared by 7 bases and J by 4 bases, with 19 bases between. Germline values: CDR1 SNHLY, CDR2 FYNNEI. This CDR3 region has 15 residues. The CDR3 coding sequence is TGTGCCAGCACGATAACAGTTCTCACCCCCTATGGCTACACCTTC. Translated: CASTITVLTPYGYTF.

The rearrangement links TRBV10-3 to TRBJ1-2; D is unresolved. Trimming stripped 2 bases from V and 4 bases from J, with 11 bases between. The germline gives CDR1 ENHRY, CDR2 SYGVKD. This CDR3 contains 14 residues. The chain's CDR3 is CAISERPTLYGYTF. The CDR3 DNA reads TGTGCCATCAGTGAGCGCCCAACCCTCTATGGCTACACCTTC.

The chain employs TRBV19 and TRBJ2-4; perhaps TRBD1 as D (5 bases). Germline CDR1 is LNHDA and CDR2 is SQIVND (reference sequence). V was pared by 7 bases and J by 0 bases, with 7 bases between. CDR3 length equals 13 residues. The CDR3 is CASKGIAKNIQYF. The CDR3 DNA sequence: TGTGCCAGTAAGGGGATAGCCAAAAACATTCAGTACTTC.

The V call is TRBV5-4, the J call TRBJ2-1, with D unresolved. This CDR3 is built from 13 residues. V was trimmed by 3 bases and J by 7 bases, leaving 11 bases between them. Germline V gene sequence: CDR1 SGHNT, CDR2 YYREEE (reference sequence). The CDR3, as DNA: TGTGCCAGCAGCTCCGGGTCCAGAAATGAGCAGTTCTTC. Encoded protein: CASSSGSRNEQFF.

The chain couples TRBV9 to TRBJ2-1; 13 bases are a match to TRBD2. J gave up 4 bases and V 4 bases, and 26 bases lay outside the gene matches. Per germline, CDR1 SGDLS and CDR2 YYNGEE. The CDR3 contains 23 residues. CDR3 coding DNA: TGTGCCAGCAGCTTCACTGGAAATTTACGACTAGCGGGAGGACCTCAGATTTACAATGAGCAGTTCTTC. Translation: CASSFTGNLRLAGGPQIYNEQFF.

CDR3 sequence reads: CASRNYPGHYEQYF. The DNA for the CDR3 is TGTGCCAGCAGAAATTATCCGGGGCATTACGAGCAGTACTTC. This chain links TRBV6-5 with TRBJ2-7; D may correspond to TRBD1 or TRBD2 (5 bases each). V lost 6 bases, J lost 4 bases, and 16 bases lay in between. The CDR3 has 14 residues. Germline CDR1 reads MNHEY; CDR2 reads SVGAGI.

The gene calls are TRBV2 and TRBJ2-1, with D possibly matching TRBD2 (6 bases). V was trimmed by 7 bases and J by 8 bases, leaving 18 bases between them. The CDR3 is 14 residues long. Germline CDR1 and CDR2: SNHLY and FYNNEI. The chain's CDR3 is CASKTGVGVHEQFF. CDR3 in DNA: TGTGCCAGCAAGACGGGGGTGGGGGTGCATGAGCAGTTCTTC.

The V call is TRBV11-3, the J call TRBJ1-1, with TRBD1 identical over 8 bases. CDR1 and CDR2 from the germline V gene are SGHNT and YENEEA. The junction had 6 bases not matched to a gene; V was cut back by 4 bases and J by 8 bases. This CDR3 comprises 13 residues. The CDR3 is CASSSVTGGEAFF. The DNA for the CDR3 is TGTGCCAGCAGCTCCGTAACAGGGGGAGAAGCTTTCTTT.

This chain connects TRBV7-9 to TRBJ2-5; 7 bases map to TRBD2. V lost 5 bases and J lost 5; bases outside the gene matches: 8. Looked up from germline, CDR1 is SEHNR and CDR2 is FQNEAQ (reference sequence). The CDR3 spans 14 residues. The CDR3 protein is CASSGRGVFETQYF. The DNA of the CDR3 is TGTGCCAGCAGCGGTCGGGGGGTTTTTGAGACCCAGTACTTC.

The chain has TRBV29-1 and TRBJ1-2; tentatively, D is TRBD1 (6 bases). The CDR3 totals 12 residues. Germline V lookup: CDR1 SQVTM, CDR2 ANQGSEA. V was shortened by 4 bases and J by 9 bases, with 15 bases between the two germline ends. In DNA, the CDR3 is TGCAGCGTTGGGCGGGGGCCCTCGAGCTACACCTTC. Residues: CSVGRGPSSYTF.

The J gene is TRBJ2-5, the V gene TRBV7-2; D perhaps matches TRBD1 (6 bases). The CDR3 spans 15 residues. Germline V CDR1 and CDR2: SGHTA, FQGNSA. Trimming removed 1 base from V and 4 bases from J, with 13 bases in between. CDR3 sequence (DNA): TGTGCCAGCAGCTTAGAACAGGGACGAAGAGAGACCCAGTACTTC. This sequence encodes CASSLEQGRRETQYF.

In this sample, this clone turned up once. V and J are TRBV2 and TRBJ1-3, with 8 bases aligning to TRBD1. Germline values: CDR1 SNHLY, CDR2 FYNNEI. This CDR3 has 15 amino acids. The V and J ends lost 5 bases and 1 base, in that order; junction bases with no gene match: 4. The CDR3 DNA sequence: TGTGCCAGCAGTCTAACAGGGGGATCTGGAAACACCATATATTTT. It is translated as CASSLTGGSGNTIYF.

The CDR3 is CASSRRDRVDEKLFF. The DNA for the CDR3 is TGTGCCAGTAGTAGGAGGGACAGGGTCGATGAAAAACTGTTTTTT. V and J are TRBV19 and TRBJ1-4, with 9 bases lining up with TRBD1. This CDR3 comprises 15 residues. The V segment lost 4 bases and the J segment 6 bases; nucleotides outside the gene matches: 6. Per the germline V gene, CDR1 is LNHDA and CDR2 is SQIVND (reference sequence).

V gene TRBV4-1 combines with J gene TRBJ1-1; D unclear. The CDR3 is 13 amino acids. V dropped 2 bases and J dropped 3 bases, with 7 bases sitting between them. Germline V gene lookup returns CDR1 MGHRA and CDR2 YSYEKL. In DNA, the CDR3 is TGCGCCAGCAGCCAAAGATTCTACACTGAAGCTTTCTTT. It yields the protein CASSQRFYTEAFF.

This chain links TRBV10-2 with TRBJ2-5; TRBD2 agrees at 8 bases. Trimming cost V 5 bases and J 5 bases; bases outside gene matches: 10. The germline V gene encodes CDR1 WSHSY and CDR2 SAAADI. The CDR3 runs to 15 residues. The CDR3 loop is CASSNTGGDGETQYF. The CDR3 DNA is TGCGCCAGCAGTAACACCGGGGGGGACGGGGAGACCCAGTACTTC.

The sample holds one count of this clone. This chain links TRBV5-8 with TRBJ2-7; maybe TRBD1 (5 bases). The CDR3 totals 14 residues. Germline CDR1 reads SGHTS; CDR2 reads YDEGEE. V lost 8 bases and J 6 bases, leaving 21 bases between the germline ends. This chain's CDR3 is CASSAQGFALEQYF. The CDR3 DNA is TGTGCCAGTTCTGCGCAGGGATTCGCCCTCGAGCAGTACTTC.

The rearrangement uses TRBV14 and TRBJ2-5; 7 nucleotides agree with TRBD2. J lost 1 base, V lost 4 bases, and 9 bases had no gene match. The CDR3 has 16 residues. Germline assignment: CDR1 SGHDN and CDR2 FVKESK. In DNA form, the CDR3 reads TGTGCCAGCAGCCCGCGGTCCGGACTAGGCCAAGAGACCCAGTACTTC. This codes for CASSPRSGLGQETQYF.